Listed here are 8 T cell receptor beta chains from one sample, sequenced in a study of blood T cells in healthy people across ages. For the second PCR, which ran for roughly 6 to 12 cycles, a sample-barcoded 5' primer and a J-beta primer mix were used. Each CDR3 protein gets one entry after TCRdb re-called the 5' RACE reads with MiXCR. The sample contains around 1,700,000 distinct CDR3 sequences, 25% to 30% of which appear only once. Sequenced material: blood. The receptors shown here come from a young woman in good health.

To note about this clonotype: A clone one base away is much larger, so this may be a read error. The J gene is TRBJ2-7, the V gene TRBV25-1; 7 nucleotides align to TRBD1. Looked up from germline, CDR1 is MGHDK and CDR2 is SYGVNS. The junction had 14 bases not matched to a gene; V was cut back by 8 bases and J by 1 base. The CDR3 length is 16 residues. Here the CDR3 DNA reads TGTGCCAGCTCCCCGTCCGGGACAGAGTGGTCCTACGAGCAGTACTTC. This gives the protein CASSPSGTEWSYEQYF.

This clonotype was counted a few times. The V and J genes are TRBV7-9 and TRBJ2-3; 8 bases are shared with TRBD1. Trimming took 5 bases from V and 6 from J; bases not matched to a gene: 7. The germline gives CDR1 SEHNR, CDR2 FQNEAQ (reference sequence). The CDR3 spans 14 residues. CDR3 in DNA: TGTGCCAGCAGCACATACAGGGGGGAGGATACGCAGTATTTT. Protein product: CASSTYRGEDTQYF.

The chain recombines TRBV28 with TRBJ1-1; D gene uncertain. From germline, CDR1 is MDHEN and CDR2 SYDVKM. This CDR3 comprises 16 residues. V was cut by 3 bases and J by 1 base, with 15 bases left in between. CDR3 loop: CASSLRQTRRNTEAFF. The CDR3 nucleotides read TGTGCCAGCAGTTTGCGACAAACCCGGCGGAACACTGAAGCTTTCTTT.

This clonotype was observed many times. The rearrangement uses TRBV12-3 or TRBV12-4 and TRBJ2-3; D perhaps matches TRBD1 (5 bases). V gave up 6 bases and J gave up 4 bases, with 8 bases separating them. The CDR3 is made up of 12 amino acids. The CDR3 DNA follows: TGTGCCAGCAGCAGGGTCCCAGATACGCAGTATTTT. Translated: CASSRVPDTQYF.

J is TRBJ1-2 and V is TRBV20-1; D gene ambiguous. The CDR3 is made up of 11 amino acids. Trimming removed 1 base at V and 8 bases at J, with 8 bases between. Germline CDR1 reads DFQATT; CDR2 reads SNEGSKA (reference sequence). CDR3 nucleotides: TGCAGTGCTAGAGGCTTACGGGGCTACACCTTC. This sequence encodes CSARGLRGYTF.

This clonotype was seen a handful of times. The chain combines TRBV3-1 with TRBJ2-7; no definite D call. Germline V CDR1 and CDR2: LGHDT, YNNKEL (reference sequence). V was cut by 4 bases and J by 7 bases, with 14 bases left in between. CDR3 size: 13 residues. Here the CDR3 reads CASSPGSLGEQYF. The CDR3 DNA follows: TGTGCCAGCAGCCCCGGGTCCCTCGGGGAGCAGTACTTC.

The rearrangement uses TRBV5-1 and TRBJ1-5; a possible D gene is TRBD1 (6 bases). Germline V gives CDR1 SGHRS, CDR2 YFSETQ. V shed 4 bases and J shed 0 bases, with 11 bases lying between them. This CDR3 is built from 15 residues. The CDR3 sequence: CASSQDSSSNQPQHF. CDR3 sequence (DNA): TGCGCCAGCAGCCAGGACAGTTCTAGCAATCAGCCCCAGCATTTT.

V is TRBV14 and J is TRBJ1-2; D is undetermined. The ends were cut back, 4 bases at V and 4 bases at J, with 13 bases in the middle. The CDR3 consists of 14 residues. From germline, CDR1 is SGHDN and CDR2 FVKESK. The CDR3 bases are TGTGCCAGCAGCCCACGTCCGGGTTTCTATGGCTACACCTTC. As protein: CASSPRPGFYGYTF.